This T cell receptor beta chain was obtained from a study of blood T cell dynamics during melanoma immunotherapy. Study summary: Metastatic melanoma patients received first-line pembrolizumab or nivolumab plus ipilimumab. The study's findings and limits: Unlike progressors, later disease-control patients had W3 repertoires gaining clonality or diversity.

Sequencing was performed with immunoSEQ multiplex PCR; in TCRdb, only in-frame clones are kept and a portion is missing. The sample records roughly 12,000 clones, 84% being singletons. About this clone itself: Its matching antigen is unknown.

Germline CDR1 MDHEN, CDR2 SYDVKM. The CDR3 covers 18 residues. Time point described: week 3, after first cycle of checkpoint inhibitor. Blood was drawn before treatment and at week 3 after checkpoint blockade. V and J are TRBV28 and TRBJ2-5, with a tentative D call TRBD1 (6 bases). The assigned J gene may be wrong: the sequence end matches TRBJ2-7 better. The sample in question was blood, obtained from a patient treated with checkpoint blockade. This TCR was sampled from a human donor with melanoma. The CDR3 DNA sequence: TGTGCCAGCAGTAGGACATCTAACCGGGACACCTTCCACTACGAGCAGTACTTC. The encoded protein is CASSRTSNRDTFHYEQYF.